These T cell receptor beta chains were read from a single sample in a study of shared clonotypes between healthy human individuals. Here immunoSEQ multiplex PCR was the method, and the copy in TCRdb shows in-frame clones only, minus some. Of 900,000 to 1,200,000 clones listed, about 80% are singletons. The sample was memory CD4+ T cells from PBMCs. The source of these receptors is a man aged 18 to 35 in good health. Some clones in this sample may be carry-over from other donors' samples. Each CDR3 is given with its conserved first and last residue. D genes are given only for firm matches. The size of a clone is reported for some rows only, either as once, few or many, or as a class for expanded clones.

TRBJ2-5,few,TRBD1,TRBV6-5,CASRPGTGTETQYF,TGTGCCAGCAGACCCGGGACAGGGACCGAGACCCAGTACTTC
TRBJ2-3,NA,NA,TRBV28,CASKGPFTDTQYF,TGTGCCAGCAAGGGTCCGTTCACAGATACGCAGTATTTT
TRBJ2-3,NA,NA,TRBV7-2,CASSFRSVGDTQYF,TGTGCCAGCAGCTTTAGAAGCGTTGGAGATACGCAGTATTTT
TRBJ2-2,NA,TRBD1,TRBV10-3,CAISETGGSGELFF,TGTGCCATCAGTGAGACAGGGGGCTCCGGGGAGCTGTTTTTT
TRBJ1-4,NA,NA,TRBV6-1,CASRIEGTNEKLFF,TGTGCCAGCAGGATCGAGGGAACTAATGAAAAACTGTTTTTT
TRBJ2-2,NA,NA,TRBV29-1,CSVEDHCFANTGELFF,TGCAGCGTTGAAGATCACTGCTTCGCGAACACCGGGGAGCTGTTTTTT
TRBJ2-1,NA,TRBD2,TRBV7-2,CASSWGQGGRTNNEQFF,TGTGCCAGCAGCTGGGGCCAAGGCGGGAGGACGAACAATGAGCAGTTCTTC
TRBJ2-1,NA,TRBD2,TRBV28,CASRSSGPSSYNEQFF,TGTGCCAGCAGATCTAGCGGGCCTAGCTCCTACAATGAGCAGTTCTTC
TRBJ1-1,NA,NA,TRBV6-1,CASRANTEAFF,TGTGCCAGCAGGGCCAACACTGAAGCTTTCTTT
TRBJ1-1,NA,NA,TRBV2,CASNLRGTEAFF,TGTGCCAGCAACCTCCGGGGTACTGAAGCTTTCTTT
TRBJ2-1,NA,NA,TRBV20-1,CSVVATHMQFF,TGCAGTGTAGTTGCTACCCATATGCAGTTCTTC
TRBJ2-5,NA,NA,TRBV28,CASSPRGYQETQYF,TGTGCCAGCAGTCCTCGGGGGTACCAAGAGACCCAGTACTTC
TRBJ1-2,NA,TRBD1,TRBV5-6,CASSNDPRGLRGYTF,TGTGCCAGCAGCAATGACCCCAGGGGGCTTAGAGGCTACACCTTC
TRBJ2-2,many,NA,TRBV5-1,CASSLGANTGELFF,TGCGCCAGCAGCTTGGGAGCTAACACCGGGGAGCTGTTTTTT
TRBJ2-3,NA,TRBD2,TRBV19,CASSNPGLAGVRDTQYF,TGTGCCAGTAGTAACCCAGGACTAGCGGGAGTAAGGGATACGCAGTATTTT
TRBJ1-4,NA,NA,TRBV19,CASSTAGTEKLFF,TGTGCCAGTAGTACCGCCGGGACCGAAAAACTGTTTTTT
TRBJ2-7,NA,NA,TRBV6-6,CASSYSSSYEQYF,TGTGCCAGCAGTTACTCGAGCTCCTACGAGCAGTACTTC
TRBJ2-1,once,TRBD2,TRBV19,CASSMVLANNEQFF,TGTGCCAGTAGTATGGTACTAGCGAACAATGAGCAGTTCTTC
TRBJ1-1,few,TRBD1,TRBV18,CASSPGQGTPGVEAFF,TGTGCCAGCTCACCGGGACAGGGAACCCCCGGGGTTGAAGCTTTCTTT
TRBJ2-5,once,NA,TRBV5-6,CASSLWGGETQYF,TGTGCCAGCAGCTTGTGGGGCGGGGAGACCCAGTACTTC
TRBJ1-4,NA,TRBD1,TRBV28,CASSSGTEAEKLFF,TGTGCCAGCAGCTCCGGGACAGAAGCTGAAAAACTGTTTTTT
TRBJ2-7,NA,TRBD2,TRBV5-1,CASSLGLAGLYEQYF,TGCGCCAGCAGCTTGGGACTAGCGGGGCTCTACGAGCAGTACTTC
TRBJ1-5,NA,NA,TRBV6-1,CASSAAHSNQPQHF,TGTGCCAGCAGTGCGGCACATAGCAATCAGCCCCAGCATTTT
TRBJ2-5,NA,NA,TRBV4-1,CASSRDGGDGGQYF,TGCGCCAGCAGCCGAGATGGGGGAGATGGCGGGCAGTACTTC
TRBJ1-1,NA,NA,TRBV6-1,CASSEQPYEAFF,TGTGCCAGCAGTGAACAGCCTTATGAAGCTTTCTTT
TRBJ2-2,NA,NA,TRBV27,CASSLSRVGELFF,TGTGCCAGCAGTTTATCGAGGGTCGGGGAGCTGTTTTTT
TRBJ2-2,NA,TRBD2,TRBV4-3,CASSLIAGYPTGELFF,TGCGCCAGCAGCCTAATAGCGGGGTACCCCACCGGGGAGCTGTTTTTT
TRBJ2-5,NA,NA,TRBV18,CASSLLGEETQYF,TGTGCCAGCTCTCTGCTGGGCGAAGAGACCCAGTACTTC
TRBJ2-1,NA,NA,TRBV13,CASSLGRREDEQFF,TGTGCCAGCAGCTTAGGCAGGAGGGAGGATGAGCAGTTCTTC
TRBJ2-3,NA,TRBD1,TRBV28,CASSPPQGADTQYF,TGTGCCAGCAGTCCTCCTCAGGGGGCAGATACGCAGTATTTT
TRBJ2-5,NA,NA,TRBV18,CASSPPSEETQYF,TGTGCCAGCTCCCCCCCCAGCGAAGAGACCCAGTACTTC
TRBJ2-3,NA,NA,TRBV9,CASSVVVADTQYF,TGTGCCAGCAGCGTAGTTGTTGCAGATACGCAGTATTTT
TRBJ2-7,NA,TRBD2,TRBV7-3,CASSLTSGYEQYF,TGTGCCAGCAGCTTGACTAGCGGGTACGAGCAGTACTTC
TRBJ2-7,NA,TRBD2,TRBV7-3,CASSLTRASGSHEQYF,TGTGCCAGCAGCTTAACGAGGGCTAGCGGGAGCCACGAGCAGTACTTC
TRBJ1-1,NA,NA,TRBV5-1,CASRYQGEAFF,TGCGCCAGCAGGTATCAGGGTGAAGCTTTCTTT
TRBJ1-6,NA,TRBD1,TRBV18,CASSPGTGHNSPLHF,TGTGCCAGCTCACCAGGGACAGGGCATAATTCACCCCTCCACTTT
TRBJ1-2,NA,TRBD1,TRBV7-2,CASSQDGTGGYGYTF,TGTGCCAGCAGCCAGGACGGGACAGGGGGCTATGGCTACACCTTC
TRBJ2-7,NA,NA,TRBV30,CAWSRGTEYYEQYF,TGTGCCTGGAGTCGGGGGACGGAATACTACGAGCAGTACTTC
TRBJ1-2,NA,TRBD1,TRBV30,CAGNPGTGYGYTF,TGTGCCGGAAATCCCGGGACAGGCTATGGCTACACCTTC
TRBJ2-3,NA,TRBD1,TRBV9,CASSPLDRLTDTQYF,TGTGCCAGCAGCCCCTTGGACAGGCTCACAGATACGCAGTATTTT
TRBJ1-5,NA,TRBD1,TRBV18,CASSPTGGSQPQHF,TGTGCCAGCTCACCTACAGGGGGCAGTCAGCCCCAGCATTTT
TRBJ1-5,NA,NA,TRBV10-3,CAISDNSNQPQHF,TGTGCCATCAGTGACAATAGCAATCAGCCCCAGCATTTT
TRBJ1-5,NA,NA,TRBV18,CASSQSGPSSQPQHF,TGTGCCAGCTCACAATCGGGGCCGTCTAGTCAGCCCCAGCATTTT
TRBJ2-1,NA,NA,TRBV5-1,CASSLNRDTNEQFF,TGCGCCAGCAGCTTAAACCGGGACACCAATGAGCAGTTCTTC
TRBJ1-2,NA,NA,TRBV7-2,CASSFPAYGYTF,TGTGCCAGCAGCTTCCCGGCCTATGGCTACACCTTC
TRBJ1-1,NA,NA,TRBV2,CASSDGQNTEAFF,TGTGCCAGCAGTGATGGGCAGAACACTGAAGCTTTCTTT
TRBJ2-1,NA,NA,TRBV6-6,CASSSDPISWQFF,TGTGCCAGCAGTTCGGACCCAATCTCATGGCAGTTCTTC
TRBJ2-3,NA,TRBD2,TRBV9,CASSPSGYTDTQYF,TGTGCCAGCAGCCCTAGCGGATACACAGATACGCAGTATTTT
TRBJ2-7,NA,TRBD1,TRBV5-5,CASSYRDRVAYEQYF,TGTGCCAGCAGCTACCGGGACAGGGTGGCCTACGAGCAGTACTTC